This TCR beta chain was sequenced for a study of CD8+ T cells in alopecia areata. V was pared by 7 bases and J by 7 bases, with 10 bases of the junction left unmatched. The CDR3 is 14 amino acids. Germline V gene data show CDR1 as MNHEY and CDR2 as SMNVEV (reference sequence). Reverse transcribed after extraction, RNA yielded cDNA as the sequencing template. The repertoire was sequenced with immunoSEQ multiplex PCR; TCRdb's copy has only in-frame clones and lacks some. The sample shows roughly 46,000 clones, 65% of them seen only once. This clone was counted a single time. Treatment reported: oral pan-JAK inhibitor, 5-10 mg twice daily.

The sample here was CD8+ T cells sorted from blood, taken at week 4, from a patient treated with tofacitinib. J is TRBJ2-1 and V is TRBV27; TRBD2 agrees at 7 bases. The TCR originated in a human donor with alopecia areata. CDR3 loop: CASTNGGGWNEQFF. In DNA, the CDR3 is TGTGCCAGCACCAATGGCGGGGGTTGGAATGAGCAGTTCTTC.